These T cell receptor beta chains were read from a single sample in a study of CD8 T cells in Susac syndrome. Via MiXCR, TCRdb re-called the immunoSEQ multiplex PCR reads, giving one row per CDR3 protein. The sample holds tens of thousands of distinct CDR3 sequences, roughly 95% seen once. Specimen: CD4+ T cells from PBMCs. These receptors all stem from a human donor with multiple sclerosis. CDR3s include the opening cysteine and the closing phenylalanine or tryptophan. A D gene is named only where the DNA matches it firmly. Only part of the rows carry a size: once, few, many, or a class if the clone is expanded.

D: .
size: .
J: TRBJ2-7
V: TRBV12-3/TRBV12-4
CDR3: CASSLVQGGGGEQYF
DNA: TGTGCCAGCAGTTTAGTCCAGGGAGGGGGTGGCGAGCAGTACTTC

D: TRBD1
size: .
J: TRBJ1-6
V: TRBV10-3
CDR3: CAISPGQGPSPLHF
DNA: TGTGCCATCAGTCCGGGACAGGGGCCTTCACCCCTCCACTTT

D: TRBD1
size: .
J: TRBJ2-1
V: TRBV7-8
CDR3: CASSLTRTGGFDEQFF
DNA: TGTGCCAGCAGCTTAACAAGGACAGGGGGCTTCGATGAGCAGTTCTTC

D: .
size: .
J: TRBJ2-3
V: TRBV5-1
CDR3: CASSRERGRDTQYF
DNA: TGCGCCAGCAGTAGAGAAAGGGGTCGGGATACGCAGTATTTT

D: .
size: .
J: TRBJ2-3
V: TRBV12-3/TRBV12-4
CDR3: CASRGITDTQYF
DNA: TGTGCCAGCAGGGGTATCACAGATACGCAGTATTTT

D: TRBD1
size: .
J: TRBJ1-2
V: TRBV28
CDR3: CASSLPGGSANYGYTF
DNA: TGTGCCAGCAGTTTACCAGGGGGCTCGGCTAACTATGGCTACACCTTC

D: .
size: .
J: TRBJ2-7
V: TRBV27
CDR3: CASSSTSSSYEQYF
DNA: TGTGCCAGCAGTTCTACCTCTAGCTCCTACGAGCAGTACTTC

D: .
size: .
J: TRBJ2-7
V: TRBV25-1
CDR3: CASSTGTNYEQYF
DNA: TGTGCCAGCAGTACCGGGACGAACTACGAGCAGTACTTC

D: .
size: .
J: TRBJ2-2
V: TRBV5-1
CDR3: CASSLRANGELFF
DNA: TGCGCCAGCAGCTTGAGGGCTAACGGGGAGCTGTTTTTT

D: .
size: once
J: TRBJ1-2
V: TRBV3-1
CDR3: CASSQGDPDYGYTF
DNA: TGTGCCAGCAGCCAAGGGGATCCGGACTATGGCTACACCTTC

D: .
size: .
J: TRBJ1-6
V: TRBV4-3
CDR3: CASSQDTGVGNSPLHF
DNA: TGCGCCAGCAGCCAAGATACCGGGGTTGGGAATTCACCCCTCCACTTT

D: .
size: .
J: TRBJ2-3
V: TRBV29-1
CDR3: CSVDERQEGGDTQYF
DNA: TGCAGCGTTGACGAAAGGCAGGAAGGGGGAGATACGCAGTATTTT

D: TRBD1
size: .
J: TRBJ2-5
V: TRBV2
CDR3: CASSLGRGKETQYF
DNA: TGTGCCAGCAGCCTAGGCAGGGGGAAAGAGACCCAGTACTTC

D: TRBD1
size: .
J: TRBJ2-7
V: TRBV3-1
CDR3: CASSQDRAEQYF
DNA: TGTGCCAGCAGCCAGGACAGGGCCGAGCAGTACTTC

D: .
size: .
J: TRBJ2-5
V: TRBV6-2/TRBV6-3
CDR3: CASSYPGVEETQYF
DNA: TGTGCCAGCAGTTATCCAGGGGTAGAGGAGACCCAGTACTTC

D: TRBD1
size: .
J: TRBJ1-2
V: TRBV25-1
CDR3: CASRDRSNYGYTF
DNA: TGTGCCAGCCGGGACAGGTCTAACTATGGCTACACCTTC

D: TRBD2
size: .
J: TRBJ2-3
V: TRBV2
CDR3: CASRELAGGPADTQYF
DNA: TGTGCCAGCAGGGAACTAGCGGGGGGGCCCGCAGATACGCAGTATTTT

D: TRBD1
size: .
J: TRBJ2-7
V: TRBV12-3/TRBV12-4
CDR3: CASSLDRAGSSYEQYF
DNA: TGTGCCAGCAGCTTAGACAGGGCCGGCAGCTCCTACGAGCAGTACTTC

D: .
size: .
J: TRBJ2-3
V: TRBV25-1
CDR3: CASSESVRGRSYF
DNA: TGTGCCAGCAGTGAATCTGTCAGGGGTCGATCGTATTTT

D: .
size: few
J: TRBJ1-1
V: TRBV5-4
CDR3: CASSLGRVNTEAFF
DNA: TGTGCCAGCAGCTTGGGACGGGTGAACACTGAAGCTTTCTTT

D: TRBD1
size: .
J: TRBJ1-2
V: TRBV4-1
CDR3: CASSQPGQGDYGYTF
DNA: TGCGCCAGCAGCCAACCGGGACAGGGTGACTATGGCTACACCTTC

D: .
size: .
J: TRBJ1-5
V: TRBV12-3/TRBV12-4
CDR3: CASSQTGGGENNQPQHF
DNA: TGTGCCAGCAGTCAGACTGGGGGGGGCGAGAACAATCAGCCCCAGCATTTT

D: .
size: .
J: TRBJ1-5
V: TRBV5-6
CDR3: CASSLRTIASNQPQHF
DNA: TGTGCCAGCAGCCTCAGGACAATCGCTAGCAATCAGCCCCAGCATTTT

D: .
size: .
J: TRBJ1-1
V: TRBV16
CDR3: CASSQSRQNTEAFF
DNA: TGTGCCAGCAGCCAATCCCGTCAGAACACTGAAGCTTTCTTT

D: .
size: .
J: TRBJ2-7
V: TRBV6-1
CDR3: CASSEINAGISYEQYF
DNA: TGTGCCAGCAGTGAAATCAATGCGGGTATCTCCTACGAGCAGTACTTC

D: .
size: .
J: TRBJ2-5
V: TRBV28
CDR3: CASSLFRQETQYF
DNA: TGTGCCAGCAGTCTATTCCGTCAAGAGACCCAGTACTTC

D: .
size: .
J: TRBJ2-1
V: TRBV27
CDR3: CASSLIGQSNEQFF
DNA: TGTGCCAGCAGTTTAATTGGACAGAGCAATGAGCAGTTCTTC

D: .
size: once
J: TRBJ1-5
V: TRBV20-1
CDR3: CSARDQTEYSNQPQHF
DNA: TGCAGTGCTAGAGATCAAACTGAGTATAGCAATCAGCCCCAGCATTTT

D: TRBD1
size: .
J: TRBJ2-3
V: TRBV30
CDR3: CAWIFDRVVRDTQYF
DNA: TGTGCCTGGATCTTTGACAGGGTCGTACGGGATACGCAGTATTTT

D: .
size: .
J: TRBJ1-5
V: TRBV30
CDR3: CAWSGGTEKPYSNQPQHF
DNA: TGTGCCTGGAGTGGGGGGACGGAAAAACCTTATAGCAATCAGCCCCAGCATTTT

D: .
size: .
J: TRBJ1-1
V: TRBV29-1
CDR3: CSVAQGSGTEAFF
DNA: TGCAGCGTGGCACAGGGAAGCGGGACTGAAGCTTTCTTT

D: TRBD1
size: once
J: TRBJ2-7
V: TRBV6-2/TRBV6-3
CDR3: CASRRPGQGLYEQYF
DNA: TGTGCCAGCAGAAGACCCGGACAGGGGTTGTACGAGCAGTACTTC

D: TRBD1
size: .
J: TRBJ1-1
V: TRBV6-5
CDR3: CASRRTGFGEAFF
DNA: TGTGCCAGCAGGCGGACAGGGTTCGGTGAAGCTTTCTTT

D: .
size: .
J: TRBJ2-7
V: TRBV6-2/TRBV6-3
CDR3: CATATSFTPPYEQYF
DNA: TGTGCCACCGCAACTAGCTTTACGCCGCCCTACGAGCAGTACTTC

D: TRBD2
size: .
J: TRBJ2-7
V: TRBV5-1
CDR3: CASRLAGVSYEQYF
DNA: TGCGCCAGCAGGTTAGCGGGGGTATCCTACGAGCAGTACTTC

D: .
size: once
J: TRBJ2-7
V: TRBV7-2
CDR3: CASSLDSHKGYF
DNA: TGTGCCAGCAGCCTAGATTCACACAAGGGGTACTTC

D: TRBD1
size: .
J: TRBJ1-1
V: TRBV5-4
CDR3: CASSETGIWGAFF
DNA: TGTGCCAGCAGCGAGACAGGGATCTGGGGCGCTTTCTTT

D: .
size: .
J: TRBJ1-5
V: TRBV19
CDR3: CASSIDKNQPQHF
DNA: TGTGCCAGTAGTATAGACAAAAATCAGCCCCAGCATTTT

D: TRBD2
size: .
J: TRBJ2-5
V: TRBV3-1
CDR3: CASRKGLAGGETQYF
DNA: TGTGCCAGCAGAAAAGGACTAGCGGGTGGGGAGACCCAGTACTTC

D: .
size: .
J: TRBJ2-1
V: TRBV30
CDR3: CAWGFGGRYNEQFF
DNA: TGTGCCTGGGGTTTTGGGGGGCGATACAATGAGCAGTTCTTC

D: .
size: .
J: TRBJ1-5
V: TRBV12-3/TRBV12-4
CDR3: CASSYRDSGNQPQHF
DNA: TGTGCCAGCAGTTACAGGGATTCGGGCAATCAGCCCCAGCATTTT

D: TRBD1
size: once
J: TRBJ2-7
V: TRBV24-1
CDR3: CATSEGQGATYEQYF
DNA: TGTGCCACCAGTGAGGGACAGGGTGCTACGTACGAGCAGTACTTC

D: TRBD2
size: .
J: TRBJ2-7
V: TRBV6-5
CDR3: CASSYLPGGYEQYF
DNA: TGTGCCAGCAGTTACCTCCCGGGGGGCTACGAGCAGTACTTC

D: TRBD2
size: .
J: TRBJ2-5
V: TRBV5-8
CDR3: CASSFPSGGLETQYF
DNA: TGTGCCAGCAGCTTCCCTAGCGGGGGGCTTGAGACCCAGTACTTC

D: TRBD1
size: .
J: TRBJ1-2
V: TRBV12-3/TRBV12-4
CDR3: CASSSTGYYGYTF
DNA: TGTGCCAGCAGCTCGACAGGGTACTATGGCTACACCTTC

D: TRBD2
size: .
J: TRBJ2-1
V: TRBV20-1
CDR3: CSARRLAGASYNEQFF
DNA: TGCAGTGCTCGGAGACTAGCGGGGGCATCCTACAATGAGCAGTTCTTC

D: .
size: once
J: TRBJ2-2
V: TRBV12-3/TRBV12-4
CDR3: CASRTNTGELFF
DNA: TGCGCCTCGCGTACGAACACCGGGGAGCTGTTTTTT

D: TRBD2
size: .
J: TRBJ2-1
V: TRBV5-1
CDR3: CASSFGLAGFNEQFF
DNA: TGCGCCAGCAGCTTTGGACTAGCGGGCTTCAATGAGCAGTTCTTC

D: TRBD1
size: .
J: TRBJ2-7
V: TRBV28
CDR3: CASSFYRQGAAYEQYF
DNA: TGTGCCAGCAGTTTTTATCGACAGGGGGCAGCCTACGAGCAGTACTTC

D: TRBD2
size: .
J: TRBJ2-3
V: TRBV10-3
CDR3: CAISEAGGLTDTQYF
DNA: TGTGCCATCAGTGAAGCGGGGGGCCTCACAGATACGCAGTATTTT

D: .
size: .
J: TRBJ2-3
V: TRBV7-2
CDR3: CASSSTLDTQYF
DNA: TGTGCCAGCAGCTCTACTCTAGATACGCAGTATTTT

D: TRBD2
size: .
J: TRBJ2-3
V: TRBV2
CDR3: CASSGLAGSRDTQYF
DNA: TGTGCCAGCAGTGGACTAGCGGGGTCTAGAGATACGCAGTATTTT

D: .
size: .
J: TRBJ2-6
V: TRBV19
CDR3: CASRVRETGANVLTF
DNA: TGTGCCAGTAGAGTAAGGGAAACTGGGGCCAACGTCCTGACTTTC

D: .
size: few
J: TRBJ2-7
V: TRBV5-4
CDR3: CASRPTGGDYEQYF
DNA: TGTGCCAGCAGACCAACAGGGGGGGATTACGAGCAGTACTTC

D: .
size: .
J: TRBJ1-4
V: TRBV7-9
CDR3: CASSRRDEKLFF
DNA: TGTGCCAGCAGCCGCAGGGATGAAAAACTGTTTTTT

D: .
size: once
J: TRBJ2-7
V: TRBV12-3/TRBV12-4
CDR3: CASSLRGSYYEQYF
DNA: TGTGCCAGCAGTTTGCGGGGCAGCTACTACGAGCAGTACTTC